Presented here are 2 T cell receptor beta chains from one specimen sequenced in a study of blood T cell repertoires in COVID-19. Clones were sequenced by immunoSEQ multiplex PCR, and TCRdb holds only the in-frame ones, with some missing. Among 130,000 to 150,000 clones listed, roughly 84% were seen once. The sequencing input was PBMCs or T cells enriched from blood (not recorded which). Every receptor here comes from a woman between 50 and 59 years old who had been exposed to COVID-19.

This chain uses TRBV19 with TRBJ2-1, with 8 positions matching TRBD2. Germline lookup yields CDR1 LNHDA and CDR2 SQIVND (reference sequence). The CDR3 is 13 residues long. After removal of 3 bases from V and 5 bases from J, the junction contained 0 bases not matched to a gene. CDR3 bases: TGTGCCAGTAGTATGGGACTAGACAATGAGCAGTTCTTC. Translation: CASSMGLDNEQFF.

CDR3 bases: TGTGCCAGCAGTTCCACACGGGACAGAGAGAGCTCCTACGAGCAGTACTTC. It encodes CASSSTRDRESSYEQYF. The V gene is TRBV6-2 or TRBV6-3, the J gene TRBJ2-7; TRBD1 agrees at 7 bases. The CDR3 totals 17 residues. The germline CDR1 and CDR2 sequences are MNHEY and SVGEGT. J lost 0 bases, V lost 4 bases, and 12 bases had no gene match.